This is a list of T cell receptor beta chains from one sample in a study of blood T cells in healthy people across ages. MiXCR, applied by TCRdb to the 5' RACE reads, yields one record per CDR3 protein. The table lists some 1.6 million distinct CDR3 sequences, about 31% of them singletons, with about 10% in the top ten. Sequencing was carried out using blood. The receptors were sampled from a woman aged 25 to 39 in good health. CDR3s leave out the opening cysteine and the closing phenylalanine or tryptophan. Each record gives: CDR3 length, J gene, V gene, CDR3 protein.

>12|TRBJ2-7|TRBV27
ASGISGQPNEQY
>11|TRBJ1-6|TRBV10-3
AISPSGESPLH
>13|TRBJ2-7|TRBV3-1
ASSQDLGVPYEQY
>14|TRBJ2-6|TRBV28
ASSFFLGVGANVLT
>13|TRBJ2-1|TRBV6-5
ASSYGTGVSNEQF
>13|TRBJ1-1|TRBV27
ASSRIEGWNTEAF
>14|TRBJ2-1|TRBV5-4
ASKVGRGGRDNEQF
>15|TRBJ1-2|TRBV29-1
SVERKSGTVLNYGYT
>14|TRBJ2-1|TRBV9
ASSALSGRAGNEQF
>11|TRBJ2-1|TRBV29-1
SVDWGSVGEQF
>11|TRBJ2-1|TRBV10-3
AISSGRYNEQF
>13|TRBJ1-1|TRBV28
ASSRTVGGDTEAF
>18|TRBJ2-5|TRBV20-1
SARVLEGTSGRAFFEAQY
>12|TRBJ2-5|TRBV3-1
ASSQFGPGETQY
>11|TRBJ2-1|TRBV20-1
SAQGLAGIMQF
>13|TRBJ2-7|TRBV10-3
AIRDDGTSGGVQY